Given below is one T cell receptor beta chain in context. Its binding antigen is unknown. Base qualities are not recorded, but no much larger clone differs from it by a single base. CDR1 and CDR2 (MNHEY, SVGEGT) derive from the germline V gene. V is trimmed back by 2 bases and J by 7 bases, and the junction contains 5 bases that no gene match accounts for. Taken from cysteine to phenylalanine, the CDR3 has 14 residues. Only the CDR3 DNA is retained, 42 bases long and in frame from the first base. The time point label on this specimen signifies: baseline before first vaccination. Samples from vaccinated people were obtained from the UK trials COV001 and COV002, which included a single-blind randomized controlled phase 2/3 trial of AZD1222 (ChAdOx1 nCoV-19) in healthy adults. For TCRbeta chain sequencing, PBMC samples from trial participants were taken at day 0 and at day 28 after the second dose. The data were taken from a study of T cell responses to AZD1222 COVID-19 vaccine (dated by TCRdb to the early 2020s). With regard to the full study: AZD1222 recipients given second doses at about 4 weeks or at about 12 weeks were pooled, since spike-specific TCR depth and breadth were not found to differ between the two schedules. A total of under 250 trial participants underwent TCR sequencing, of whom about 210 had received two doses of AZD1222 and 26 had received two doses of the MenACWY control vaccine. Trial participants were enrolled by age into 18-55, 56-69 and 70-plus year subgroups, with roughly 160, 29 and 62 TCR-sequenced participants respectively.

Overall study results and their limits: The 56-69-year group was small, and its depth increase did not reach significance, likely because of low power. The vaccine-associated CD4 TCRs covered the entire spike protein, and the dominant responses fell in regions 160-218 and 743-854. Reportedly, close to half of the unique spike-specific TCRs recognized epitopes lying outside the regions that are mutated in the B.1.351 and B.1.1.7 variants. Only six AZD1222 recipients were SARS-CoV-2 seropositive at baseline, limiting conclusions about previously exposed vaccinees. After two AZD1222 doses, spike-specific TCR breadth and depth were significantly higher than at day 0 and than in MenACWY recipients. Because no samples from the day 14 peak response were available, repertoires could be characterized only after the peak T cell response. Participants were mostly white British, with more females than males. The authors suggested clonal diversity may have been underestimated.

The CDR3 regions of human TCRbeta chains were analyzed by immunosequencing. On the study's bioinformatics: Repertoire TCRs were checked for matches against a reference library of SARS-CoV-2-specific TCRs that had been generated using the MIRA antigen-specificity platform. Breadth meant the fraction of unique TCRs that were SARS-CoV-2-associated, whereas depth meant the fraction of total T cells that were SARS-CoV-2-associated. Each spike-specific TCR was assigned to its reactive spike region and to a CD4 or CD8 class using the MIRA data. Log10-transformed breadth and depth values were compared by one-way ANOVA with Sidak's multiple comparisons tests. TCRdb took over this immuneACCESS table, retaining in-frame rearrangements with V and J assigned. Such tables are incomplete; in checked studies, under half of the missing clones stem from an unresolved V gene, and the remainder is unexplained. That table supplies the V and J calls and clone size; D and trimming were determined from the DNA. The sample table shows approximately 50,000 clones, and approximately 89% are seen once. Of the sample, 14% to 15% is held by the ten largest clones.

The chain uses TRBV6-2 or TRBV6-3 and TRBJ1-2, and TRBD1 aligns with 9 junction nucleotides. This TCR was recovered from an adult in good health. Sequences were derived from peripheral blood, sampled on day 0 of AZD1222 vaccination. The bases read TGTGCCAGCAGTTACCCGGGACAGGGAGGTGGCTACACCTTC. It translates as CASSYPGQGGGYTF.